In this sample, the clone carrying this TCR beta chain turned up a few times. The source of the sample is a study of T cells in Graves' hyperthyroidism and ophthalmopathy. Amplified regions were TCR beta CDR3 sequences from RNA transcripts. HTBI primers were used for first-round RT-PCR of the TCR CDR3. MiXCR, applied by TCRdb to the multiplex PCR reads, yields one record per CDR3 protein. The sample lists about 300,000 distinct CDR3 sequences, roughly 13% occurring once. The V gene lost 7 bases and the J gene lost 3 bases, with 12 bases spanning the gap. This CDR3 contains 14 residues. The germline V gene has CDR1 ENHRY and CDR2 SYGVKD. This blood was taken when hyperthyroidism was first diagnosed, before any ophthalmopathy symptoms existed.

V is TRBV10-3 and J is TRBJ2-2, with D possibly being TRBD2 (5 bases). The specimen sequenced was blood. The clonotype was recovered from a woman aged 25 to 39 with Graves' hyperthyroidism that later progressed to Graves' ophthalmopathy. DNA for the CDR3: TGTGCCATCACCTCTTCCGGGGACACCGGGGAGCTGTTTTTT. Encoded protein: CAITSSGDTGELFF.